The sequence of this T cell receptor beta chain was determined in a study of Graves' ophthalmopathy and Graves' hyperthyroidism. The CDR3 is 13 amino acids. The germline gives CDR1 SQVTM, CDR2 ANQGSEA. Trimming removed 3 bases from V and 4 bases from J, with 12 bases in between. RNA transcripts were the template, and TCR beta CDR3 regions were amplified from them. Second-round multiplex PCR came after a first-round RT-PCR that employed HTBI primers. Each CDR3 protein is one row after TCRdb ran MiXCR on the multiplex PCR reads. The profile shows 660,000 or so distinct CDR3 sequences, over 40% of them singletons. A word on this clonotype: Its antigen is unidentified.

Moderately to severely active ophthalmopathy under 3 months, CAS at least 3, NOSPECS at least 4. Study results and caveats: Most thyroid clonotypes with frequency above 0.001 were detected in blood too. Ophthalmopathy progression was predicted with 55% to 71% sensitivity and approximately 79% specificity.

The TCR sequence derives from an adult man with Graves' ophthalmopathy. This chain joins TRBV29-1 and TRBJ2-5, with D maybe TRBD2 (6 bases). Specimen: peripheral blood. CDR3 amino acids: CSVDRGNGETQYF. In nucleotides, the CDR3 is TGCAGCGTTGATCGGGGGAACGGAGAGACCCAGTACTTC.